The 21 T cell receptor beta chains below come from one sample, sequenced in a study of vaccination and CD4 T cells after COVID-19. Treatment in this sample: roughly ten-day PBMC culture with coronavirus spike peptide pools or control peptides (ViraFEST assay). The Oncomine TCR Beta short-read assay sequenced DNA from cultured CD4+ T cells. A single record per CDR3 protein comes from TCRdb applying MiXCR to the PCR reads. Here the sample spans roughly 15,000 distinct CDR3 sequences, approximately 47% being singletons. Their antigen targets remain unknown. The sample was CD4+ T cells from blood, cultured in vitro, taken before SARS-CoV-2 vaccination. The receptors were sampled from a human donor who received a COVID-19 vaccine.

The chain is built from TRBV21-1 and TRBJ1-2; the table's TRBD1 call for D was not verified on the DNA. TRBV21-1 is marked as a pseudogene. The CDR3 spans 15 residues. CDR3 nucleotide sequence: TGTGCCAGCAGCAAAAGTTTCGGGGGCGACTATGGCTACACCTTC. This translates into CASSKSFGGDYGYTF.

The chain uses TRBV25-1 and TRBJ1-1, with D possibly TRBD1 on 5 matching bases. The V end lost 1 base, the J end lost 4 bases, and 7 bases lay between the germline ends. Germline V gene lookup returns CDR1 MGHDK and CDR2 SYGVNS. The CDR3 loop spans 13 amino acids. The CDR3 DNA reads TGTGCCAGCAGTGAATTGGACATCACTGAAGCTTTCTTT. Protein: CASSELDITEAFF.

The chain carries TRBV12-5 and TRBJ1-2; unclear D gene. The CDR3 runs 12 residues. The germline V gene has CDR1 LGHNT and CDR2 FRNRAP. Between the trimmed V and J ends, which lost 7 bases and 1 base, there was a span of 7 bases. The CDR3 spells CASARDNYGYTF. In nucleotides, the CDR3 is TGTGCTAGTGCCAGAGATAACTATGGCTACACCTTC.

In this sample, this clonotype turned up a few times. This sequence joins TRBV20-1 and TRBJ1-2; no firm D call. This CDR3 is 12 amino acids long. Germline CDR1 reads DFQATT; CDR2 reads SNEGSKA (reference sequence). The V and J ends lost 6 bases and 6 bases respectively, with 14 bases between them. The CDR3 reads CSATPGVNGYTF. The CDR3 coding sequence is TGCAGTGCAACCCCCGGCGTAAATGGCTACACCTTC.

The rearrangement joins TRBV5-4 to TRBJ2-3; tentative D call: TRBD1 (5 bases). Germline CDR1 SGHNT, CDR2 YYREEE (reference sequence). The CDR3 spans 15 residues. Trimming stripped 3 bases from V and 2 bases from J, with 13 bases between. In DNA form, the CDR3 reads TGTGCCAGCAGCTCCGAGACAGAAAACACAGATACGCAGTATTTT. The encoded protein is CASSSETENTDTQYF.

V usage is TRBV20-1 and J usage is TRBJ1-1, with TRBD1 identical over 8 bases. Trimming took 6 bases from V and 7 from J; bases not matched to a gene: 13. CDR1 and CDR2 (germline): DFQATT, SNEGSKA (reference sequence). The CDR3 contains 14 residues. The CDR3 region has the DNA TGCAGTGCCACGCGGACAGGGCAGGCAGGTGAAGCTTTCTTT. Protein: CSATRTGQAGEAFF.

V is TRBV7-3 and J is TRBJ2-2; 9 nucleotides match TRBD1. Germline V CDR1 and CDR2: SGHTA, FQGTGA. This CDR3 is 16 amino acids long. Losses at the gene ends were 3 bases for V and 3 bases for J; bases not matched to a gene: 5. In nucleotides, the CDR3 is TGTGCCAGCAGCTTTAGACAGGGGGGGGACACCGGGGAGCTGTTTTTT. Residues: CASSFRQGGDTGELFF.

This chain links TRBV25-1 with TRBJ1-5, with TRBD1 identical over 7 bases. The CDR3 runs to 14 residues. Germline-derived CDR1 and CDR2 are MGHDK and SYGVNS. V dropped 4 bases and J dropped 3; count of bases not matched to a gene: 3. The CDR3 bases are TGTGCCAGCAGTGCAGGGGGACCCAATCAGCCCCAGCATTTT. Its protein product is CASSAGGPNQPQHF.

This clonotype has more than one count but fewer than ten. The V and J genes are TRBV7-9 and TRBJ2-2, with a tentative D call TRBD1 (5 bases). Germline V gene lookup returns CDR1 SEHNR and CDR2 FQNEAQ (reference sequence). V dropped 5 bases and J dropped 4 bases, with 14 bases sitting between them. The CDR3 contains 15 residues. CDR3 residues: CASSQRAQGTGELFF. The CDR3 coding sequence is TGTGCCAGCAGCCAAAGGGCTCAGGGCACCGGGGAGCTGTTTTTT.

This rearrangement joins TRBV20-1 to TRBJ1-1; no reliable D call. This CDR3 has 12 residues. Germline V lookup: CDR1 DFQATT, CDR2 SNEGSKA (reference sequence). V lost 3 bases to trimming and J lost 0 bases, with 5 bases between them. CDR3 sequence reads: CSAREMNTEAFF. CDR3 nucleotide sequence: TGCAGTGCTAGGGAAATGAACACTGAAGCTTTCTTT.

This rearrangement joins TRBV2 to TRBJ2-5, with unresolved D. The CDR3 runs 13 residues. V was cut by 3 bases and J by 2 bases, with 7 bases left in between. Germline CDR1 is SNHLY and CDR2 is FYNNEI. The CDR3 bases are TGTGCCAGCAGTGATGGCGTTCAAGAGACCCAGTACTTC. This codes for CASSDGVQETQYF.

The gene calls are TRBV12-3 or TRBV12-4 and TRBJ1-1; no reliable D call. Between the trimmed V and J ends, which lost 3 bases and 0 bases, there was a span of 5 bases. This CDR3 comprises 13 residues. The CDR3 loop is CASSFSVNTEAFF. The CDR3 DNA reads as TGTGCCAGCAGTTTCTCGGTGAACACTGAAGCTTTCTTT.

The rearrangement uses TRBV6-5 and TRBJ1-6, with D possibly being TRBD1 (5 bases). Germline-derived CDR1 and CDR2 are MNHEY and SVGAGI. This CDR3 is built from 16 residues. V lost 2 bases to trimming and J lost 0 bases, with 8 bases between them. CDR3: CASSYRGGSYNSPLHF. In nucleotides, the CDR3 is TGTGCCAGCAGTTACCGGGGGGGCTCCTATAATTCACCCCTCCACTTT.

This chain connects TRBV20-1 to TRBJ2-1; 10 positions match TRBD1. The CDR3 is 16 amino acids. Germline CDR1 reads DFQATT; CDR2 reads SNEGSKA (reference sequence). J lost 5 bases, V lost 2 bases, and 9 bases had no gene match. The CDR3 DNA follows: TGCAGTGCTAGAAATCCCGGGACAGGGGTTAACAATGAGCAGTTCTTC. This codes for CSARNPGTGVNNEQFF.

J is TRBJ2-1 and V is TRBV7-9; the match to TRBD2 covers 16 bases. Germline V CDR1 and CDR2: SEHNR, FQNEAQ (reference sequence). V shed 11 bases and J 2 bases; nucleotides not matched to a gene: 3. The CDR3 consists of 15 residues. CDR3 nucleotide sequence: TGTGCCGCAGGGACTAGCGGGGGGGCCTACAATGAGCAGTTCTTC. Protein product: CAAGTSGGAYNEQFF.

This chain links TRBV25-1 with TRBJ2-5; 9 nucleotides match TRBD2. Trimming at V came to 1 base and at J to 2 bases, leaving 5 bases not matched to a gene. This CDR3 is built from 16 residues. Germline V CDR1 and CDR2: MGHDK, SYGVNS. CDR3 sequence: CASSESSGDLQETQYF. CDR3 DNA sequence: TGTGCCAGCAGTGAATCTAGCGGGGATCTTCAAGAGACCCAGTACTTC.

DNA for the CDR3: TGCGCCAGCAGCTTGGCAGGGACCGGGGAGCTGTTTTTT. This gives the protein CASSLAGTGELFF. This chain links TRBV5-1 with TRBJ2-2; D is possibly TRBD1 (5 bases). The length of the CDR3 is 13 residues. The V end lost 0 bases, the J end lost 5 bases, and 5 bases lay between the germline ends. Germline loops: CDR1 SGHRS, CDR2 YFSETQ. Variable domain in full (rest from reference TRBV5-1 and TRBJ2-2): KAGVTQTPRYLIKTRGQQVTLSCSPISGHRSVSWYQQTPGQGLQFLFEYFSETQRNKGNFPGRFSGRQFSNSRSEMNVSTLELGDSALYLCASSLAGTGELFFGEGSRLTVL.

The chain recombines TRBV6-1 with TRBJ2-7, with a weak D call TRBD2 (6 bases). This CDR3 is built from 14 residues. Trimming shortened V by 6 bases and J by 3 bases, and 15 bases separated the two germline ends. Germline V gene lookup returns CDR1 MNHNS and CDR2 SASEGT. This CDR3 reads CASSLGLESYEQYF. CDR3 coding DNA: TGTGCCAGCAGCCTGGGACTGGAAAGCTACGAGCAGTACTTC.

The chain is built from TRBV10-2 and TRBJ2-3, with D perhaps TRBD2 (5 bases). From germline, CDR1 is WSHSY and CDR2 SAAADI. The CDR3 loop spans 13 amino acids. The V end was cut by 4 bases, the J end by 3 bases, with 8 bases between. CDR3 in DNA: TGCGCCAGCAGTGTACAGCGGACAGATACGCAGTATTTT. As protein: CASSVQRTDTQYF.

J is TRBJ2-3 and V is TRBV2; 11 bases line up with TRBD2. J lost 0 bases, V lost 6 bases, and 8 bases had no gene match. This CDR3 has 17 residues. The germline V gene encodes CDR1 SNHLY and CDR2 FYNNEI. The CDR3 sequence: CASSELAGALSTDTQYF. The DNA of the CDR3 is TGTGCCAGCAGCGAACTAGCGGGGGCCCTTAGCACAGATACGCAGTATTTT.

This clonotype was detected a few times. The CDR3 bases are TGTGCCAGGGGAGCCAGGGGGCCTGGGGCCAACGTCCTGACTTTC. Protein sequence: CARGARGPGANVLTF. V is TRBV2 and J is TRBJ2-6; 8 positions agree with TRBD1. V dropped 9 bases and J dropped 2; count of bases not matched to a gene: 6. This CDR3 spans 15 amino acids. The V gene's germline CDR1 is SNHLY and CDR2 FYNNEI.